This T cell receptor beta chain derives from a study of blood T cell repertoires in COVID-19. Per the germline V gene, CDR1 is MNHEY and CDR2 is SVGAGI. V lost 1 base to trimming and J lost 0 bases; unmatched junction nucleotides: 0. The CDR3 is 15 residues long. The data were produced by immunoSEQ multiplex PCR, yet TCRdb's version contains in-frame clones alone and is incomplete. This repertoire shows roughly 200,000 clones, around 85% found once; its top ten account for 6.2%. The receptor was derived from a man in his forties who had recovered from COVID-19. Sequencing was performed on PBMCs or T cells enriched from blood (not recorded which). The V and J genes are TRBV6-5 and TRBJ1-1; TRBD1 aligns across 9 bases. The CDR3 DNA reads TGTGCCAGCAGTTACTGGACAGGGGTGAACACTGAAGCTTTCTTT. This sequence encodes CASSYWTGVNTEAFF.